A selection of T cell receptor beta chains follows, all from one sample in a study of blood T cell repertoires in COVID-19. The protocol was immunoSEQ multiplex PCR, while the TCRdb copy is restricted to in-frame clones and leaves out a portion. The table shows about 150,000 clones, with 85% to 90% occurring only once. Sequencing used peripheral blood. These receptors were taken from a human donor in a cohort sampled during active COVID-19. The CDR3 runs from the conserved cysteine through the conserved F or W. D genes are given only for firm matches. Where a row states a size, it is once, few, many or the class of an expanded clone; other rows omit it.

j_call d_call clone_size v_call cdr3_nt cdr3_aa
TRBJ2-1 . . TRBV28 TGTGCCAGCAGCCGCACGGGGAGCCCTCCCTACAATGAGCAGTTCTTC CASSRTGSPPYNEQFF
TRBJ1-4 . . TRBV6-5 TGTGCCAGCAGTTACAGGACGGGGGGAAATGAAAAACTGTTTTTT CASSYRTGGNEKLFF
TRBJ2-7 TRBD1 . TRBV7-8 TGTGCCAGCCTCGGGACAGGGGTTAACGAGCAGTACTTC CASLGTGVNEQYF
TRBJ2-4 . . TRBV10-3 TGTGCCATCAGTGAAAGGTCAGGCGGGGGCTACCAAAACATTCAGTACTTC CAISERSGGGYQNIQYF
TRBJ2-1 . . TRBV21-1 TGTGCCAGCAGCAAAGATCGGCTAGCTATGAATGAGCAGTTCTTC CASSKDRLAMNEQFF
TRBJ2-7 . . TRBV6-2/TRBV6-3 TGTGCCAGCAGCCCCATGACTGGGGGCCTCTACGAGCAGTACTTC CASSPMTGGLYEQYF
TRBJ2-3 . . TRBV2 TGTGCCAGCAGTGAAGGGGCCTACACAGATACGCAGTATTTT CASSEGAYTDTQYF
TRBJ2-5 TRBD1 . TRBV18 TGTGCTAGCTCACCGCGGGACAGGGGGCGCAGGGAGACCCAGTACTTC CASSPRDRGRRETQYF
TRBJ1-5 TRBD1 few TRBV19 TGTGCCAGTAGGGATGGACAGGGAGGTCAGCCCCAGCATTTT CASRDGQGGQPQHF
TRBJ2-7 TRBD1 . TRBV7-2 TGTGCCAGCAGCCTGGACAGGGGCCCCTACGAGCAGTACTTC CASSLDRGPYEQYF
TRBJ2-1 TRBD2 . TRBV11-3 TGTGCCAGCAGCATAACTAGCGGGTACGTCAATGAGCAGTTCTTC CASSITSGYVNEQFF
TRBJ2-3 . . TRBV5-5 TGTGCCAGCAGCTTCGTGCAGGGACTTATTACAGATACGCAGTATTTT CASSFVQGLITDTQYF
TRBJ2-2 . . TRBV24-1 TGTGCCACCAGTGATACAGGGATTGGGGAGCTGTTTTTT CATSDTGIGELFF
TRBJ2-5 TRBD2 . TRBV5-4 TGTGCCAGCAGCGAGGGACTAGCGGGGGGATGGGAGACCCAGTACTTC CASSEGLAGGWETQYF
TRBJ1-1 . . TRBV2 TGTGCCAGCCTTATTCTAGACGGGAACACTGAAGCTTTCTTT CASLILDGNTEAFF
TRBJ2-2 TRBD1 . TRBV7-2 TGTGCCAGCAGCTTAGGGGGACAGGGAAGAGGCACCGGGGAGCTGTTTTTT CASSLGGQGRGTGELFF
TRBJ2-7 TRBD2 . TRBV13 TGTGCCAGCAGCCCAATCGGACTAGCGGACCCACTGCAGTACTTC CASSPIGLADPLQYF
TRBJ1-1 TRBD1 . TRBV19 TGTGCCAGTAGTACTCAGGGGGGTGAAGCTTTCTTT CASSTQGGEAFF
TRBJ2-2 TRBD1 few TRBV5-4 TGTGCCAGCAGGAGACAGGGTTCCGACACCGGGGAGCTGTTTTTT CASRRQGSDTGELFF
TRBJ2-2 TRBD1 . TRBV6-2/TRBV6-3 TGTGCCAGCAGCAGGGGGCTCCATGACACCGGGGAGCTGTTTTTT CASSRGLHDTGELFF
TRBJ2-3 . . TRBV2 TGTGCCAGCAGTGTTATCACAGATACGCAGTATTTT CASSVITDTQYF
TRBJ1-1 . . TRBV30 TGTGCCTGGAGCTATTTGAACACTGAAGCTTTCTTT CAWSYLNTEAFF
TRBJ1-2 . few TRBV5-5 TGTGCCAGCAGACAGTCGACCCCCCTCTATGGCTACACCTTC CASRQSTPLYGYTF
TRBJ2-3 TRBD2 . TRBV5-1 TGCGCCAGCAGCTCCGGGACTAGCGGGGTCACAGATACGCAGTATTTT CASSSGTSGVTDTQYF
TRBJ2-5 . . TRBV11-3 TGTGCCAGCAGCTTAGAAGCGATGAAGGGGTTTGGGGAGACCCAGTACTTC CASSLEAMKGFGETQYF
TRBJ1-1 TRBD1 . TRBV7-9 TGTGCCAGCAGCCAGCCGGGCAGGGGGCTTTCTGAAGCTTTCTTT CASSQPGRGLSEAFF
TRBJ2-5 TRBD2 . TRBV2 TGTGCCAGCTTACTAAACCCACTAGCGGGGGGCTGGGCTGAGACCCAGTACTTC CASLLNPLAGGWAETQYF
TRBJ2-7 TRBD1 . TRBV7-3 TGTGCCAGCAGCTATCACTCGACAGGGGGCTACGAGCAGTACTTC CASSYHSTGGYEQYF
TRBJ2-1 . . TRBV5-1 TGCGCCAGCAGCTGGTCAGGGGCCGAGCAGTTCTTC CASSWSGAEQFF
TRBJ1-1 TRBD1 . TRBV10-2 TGCGCCAGCAGTGAGACAGGGGGAGGCACTGAAGCTTTCTTT CASSETGGGTEAFF
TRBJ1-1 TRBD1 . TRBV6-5 TGTGCCAGCAGTTACCACACAGGGGAGACTGAAGCTTTCTTT CASSYHTGETEAFF
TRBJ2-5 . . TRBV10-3 TGTGCCATCAGTGAGACGACAAGACAAGAGACCCAGTACTTC CAISETTRQETQYF
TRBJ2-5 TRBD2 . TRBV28 TGTGCCAGCAGCACCCCGGGGGGGAGCCAAGAGACCCAGTACTTC CASSTPGGSQETQYF
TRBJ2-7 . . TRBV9 TGTGCCAGCAGCGACCACCCGGGGGGACAGGTCGACGAGCAGTACTTC CASSDHPGGQVDEQYF
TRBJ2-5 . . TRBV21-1 TGTGCCAGCAGCAAAATCCCCCTAGCGGGAGAGGGGGCACAAGAGACCCAGTACTTC CASSKIPLAGEGAQETQYF
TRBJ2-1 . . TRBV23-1 TGCGCCAGCAGTCGTCAGAGGTCCTACAATGAGCAGTTCTTC CASSRQRSYNEQFF
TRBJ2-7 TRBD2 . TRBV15 TGTGCCACCAGCCGGGGGGCGGGTAGCGGGAGCTCCTACGAGCAGTACTTC CATSRGAGSGSSYEQYF
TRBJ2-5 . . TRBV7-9 TGTGCCAGCAGCTCTTCAGGGGGCCGGCGGGAGGGCCCTGCGGAGACCCAGTACTTC CASSSSGGRREGPAETQYF
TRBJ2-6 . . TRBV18 TGTGCCAGCTCATCCAGGGGACGCTCTGGGGCCAACGTCCTGACTTTC CASSSRGRSGANVLTF
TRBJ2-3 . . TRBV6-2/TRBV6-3 TGTGCCAGCAGTTACCCGAAGCGGGGCACAGATACGCAGTATTTT CASSYPKRGTDTQYF
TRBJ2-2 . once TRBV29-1 TGCAGCGTTGCAGTCGGACAGAACACCGGGGAGCTGTTTTTT CSVAVGQNTGELFF
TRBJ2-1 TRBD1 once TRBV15 TGTGCCACCAGCAGATCCGGGACAGGCTACAATGAGCAGTTCTTC CATSRSGTGYNEQFF
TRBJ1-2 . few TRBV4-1 TGCGCCAGCAGCCTACAGGGTTCCTATGGCTACACCTTC CASSLQGSYGYTF
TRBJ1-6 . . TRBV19 TGTGCCAGTAATCTAGGGGCCCTTTCACCCCTCCACTTT CASNLGALSPLHF
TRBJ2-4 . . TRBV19 TGTGCCAGTAGTCACGTTTCGACTACGGGCATTCAGTACTTC CASSHVSTTGIQYF
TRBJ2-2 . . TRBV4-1 TGCGCCAGCAGCGTCCCGGGGTTTAACACCGGGGAGCTGTTTTTT CASSVPGFNTGELFF
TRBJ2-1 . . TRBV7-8 TGTGCCAGCAGCTTCCTTAGAAGAGATGGACTATTCTACAATGAGCAGTTCTTC CASSFLRRDGLFYNEQFF
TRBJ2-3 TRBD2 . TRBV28 TGTGCCAGCAGATTTACGGGGGGGCCGCAGTATTTT CASRFTGGPQYF
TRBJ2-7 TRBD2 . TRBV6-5 TGTGCCAGCAGTTACTCGCAGCGGGGGGGAACCTACGAGCAGTACTTC CASSYSQRGGTYEQYF
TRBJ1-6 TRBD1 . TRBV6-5 TGTGCCAGCAGTTGGGACAGCGGTTCACCCCTCCACTTT CASSWDSGSPLHF
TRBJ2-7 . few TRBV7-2 TGTGCCAGCAGCTTAGCTACCTACGAGCAGTACTTC CASSLATYEQYF